The 4 T cell receptor beta chains below were found in one sample sequenced in a study of CD8 T cells in Susac syndrome. The RNA input was about 0.5 to 1 ug, and it was reverse transcribed with random hexamers. In TCRdb, the immunoSEQ multiplex PCR reads were re-called with MiXCR into one record per CDR3 protein. The sample has tens of thousands of distinct CDR3 sequences; around 94% are singletons. The sample taken for sequencing was CD8+ T cells from PBMCs. These receptors all come from a human donor with Susac syndrome.

The chain is built from TRBV16 and TRBJ1-2; D call uncertain. This CDR3 region has 13 residues. Per germline, CDR1 KGHSY and CDR2 FQNENV. V was cut by 0 bases and J by 4 bases, with 6 bases left in between. The CDR3 is CASSQSKGYGYTF. The CDR3 nucleotides are TGTGCCAGCAGCCAATCGAAAGGCTATGGCTACACCTTC.

This clonotype has only one observation. V usage is TRBV6-2 or TRBV6-3 and J usage is TRBJ2-7; D is ambiguous. V was pared by 0 bases and J by 5 bases, with 17 bases between. CDR1 and CDR2 from the germline V gene are MNHEY and SVGEGT. This CDR3 contains 16 residues. CDR3 sequence (DNA): TGTGCCAGCAGTTACTCTTCTCGTCAGAGATTCAACGAGCAGTACTTC. Residues: CASSYSSRQRFNEQYF.

V usage is TRBV28 and J usage is TRBJ2-2; 11 nucleotides agree with TRBD2. This CDR3 spans 15 amino acids. CDR1 is MDHEN and CDR2 is SYDVKM in the germline V gene. Germline trimming cut 8 bases from V and 4 bases from J; bases unmatched to any gene: 6. CDR3 nucleotide sequence: TGTGCCAGCGTTTTACTAGCGGGGGTCACCGGGGAGCTGTTTTTT. Residues: CASVLLAGVTGELFF.

This chain joins TRBV12-3 or TRBV12-4 and TRBJ2-2; D uncertain. The CDR3 has 13 residues. Trimming shortened V by 7 bases and J by 4 bases, and 10 bases separated the two germline ends. The CDR3 sequence: CASIPFRTGELFF. DNA for the CDR3: TGTGCCAGCATCCCCTTTCGCACCGGGGAGCTGTTTTTT.